The 8 T cell receptor beta chains given below trace back to one sample, sequenced in a study of blood T cell repertoires in COVID-19. The data were produced by immunoSEQ multiplex PCR, yet TCRdb's version contains in-frame clones alone and is incomplete. The sample contains approximately 270,000 clones, around 90% of which appear only once. Sequenced material: peripheral blood. These receptors all come from a man younger than 35 with active or convalescent COVID-19.

This chain joins TRBV4-3 and TRBJ2-7, with D hard to call. V was cut by 1 base and J by 5 bases, with 12 bases left in between. Germline V CDR1 and CDR2: LGHNA, YSLEER. The CDR3 loop spans 14 amino acids. This CDR3 is CASSQGVLDNEQYF. The CDR3 DNA reads TGCGCCAGCAGCCAAGGCGTTCTCGATAACGAGCAGTACTTC.

J is TRBJ1-5 and V is TRBV9; the match to TRBD1 covers 7 bases. V was clipped by 3 bases and J by 3 bases; unmatched bases: 3. Germline CDR1 reads SGDLS; CDR2 reads YYNGEE. CDR3 length: 14 amino acids. Here the CDR3 reads CASSGTGTNQPQHF. CDR3 in DNA: TGTGCCAGCAGCGGGACAGGAACCAATCAGCCCCAGCATTTT.

V gene TRBV9 combines with J gene TRBJ2-1; 12 nucleotides match TRBD2. Losses at the gene ends were 4 bases for V and 6 bases for J; bases not matched to a gene: 11. The CDR3 loop spans 17 amino acids. Germline CDR1 is SGDLS and CDR2 is YYNGEE. The CDR3 DNA follows: TGTGCCAGCAGCCCCCATAGGACTAGCGGGGCCTCCAATGAGCAGTTCTTC. This translates into CASSPHRTSGASNEQFF.

The rearrangement uses TRBV4-1 and TRBJ1-2; D uncertain. Germline lookup yields CDR1 MGHRA and CDR2 YSYEKL. V was shortened by 4 bases and J by 3 bases, with 9 bases between the two germline ends. This CDR3 spans 13 amino acids. The CDR3 region has the DNA TGCGCCAGCAGCCGGGCGTCGGACTATGGCTACACCTTC. Amino acid sequence: CASSRASDYGYTF.

The chain recombines TRBV30 with TRBJ1-3, with no clear D. The CDR3 has 10 residues. The V and J ends lost 7 bases and 2 bases respectively, with 3 bases between them. Germline-derived CDR1 and CDR2 are GTSNPN and SVGIG (reference sequence). The CDR3 here is CAFTGNTIYF. Here the CDR3 DNA reads TGTGCCTTTACTGGAAACACCATATATTTT.

The V gene is TRBV7-2, the J gene TRBJ1-1, with a weak D call TRBD1 (5 bases). V was clipped by 5 bases and J by 3 bases, with 13 bases between them. Germline lookup yields CDR1 SGHTA and CDR2 FQGNSA. This CDR3 is 14 amino acids long. CDR3 residues: CASSPPDSYTEAFF. CDR3 sequence (DNA): TGTGCCAGCAGCCCACCTGACAGCTACACTGAAGCTTTCTTT.

The chain joins TRBV2 to TRBJ2-7, with D uncertain. The CDR3 extends over 12 amino acids. The germline V gene encodes CDR1 SNHLY and CDR2 FYNNEI. Trimming removed 6 bases from V and 6 bases from J, with 12 bases in between. CDR3 nucleotide sequence: TGTGCCAGCAGCCTGCACTTGCGCGAGCAGTACTTC. It translates to CASSLHLREQYF. Together with reference TRBV2 and TRBJ2-7, the CDR3 gives the full variable domain: EPEVTQTPSHQVTQMGQEVILRCVPISNHLYFYWYRQILGQKVEFLVSFYNNEISEKSEIFDDQFSVERPDGSNFTLKIRSTKLEDSAMYFCASSLHLREQYFGPGTRLTVT.

The J gene is TRBJ2-2, the V gene TRBV9, with 10 bases lining up with TRBD2. Losses at the gene ends were 0 bases for V and 5 bases for J; bases not matched to a gene: 7. Germline assignment: CDR1 SGDLS and CDR2 YYNGEE. The CDR3 spans 17 residues. CDR3 nucleotides: TGTGCCAGCAGCGTAGAGCCAAGCGGGGGGGCGACCGGGGAGCTGTTTTTT. It codes for CASSVEPSGGATGELFF.